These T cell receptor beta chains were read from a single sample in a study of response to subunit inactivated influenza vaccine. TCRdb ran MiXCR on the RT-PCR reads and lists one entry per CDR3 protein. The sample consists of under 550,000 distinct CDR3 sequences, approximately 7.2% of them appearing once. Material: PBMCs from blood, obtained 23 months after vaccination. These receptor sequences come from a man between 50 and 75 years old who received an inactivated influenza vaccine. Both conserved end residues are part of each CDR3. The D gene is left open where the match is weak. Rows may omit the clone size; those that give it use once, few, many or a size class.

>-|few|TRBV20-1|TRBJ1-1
TGCAGTGCTCCCAACCCCGCCGGGGGGGTAAAAACTGAAGCTTTCTTT
CSAPNPAGGVKTEAFF
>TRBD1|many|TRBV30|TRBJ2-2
TGTGCCTGGAGTACGACAGGGTCGGGCACCGGGGAGCTGTTTTTT
CAWSTTGSGTGELFF
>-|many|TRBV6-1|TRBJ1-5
TGTGCCAGCAGCTGGACAGAAAATCAGCCCCAGCATTTT
CASSWTENQPQHF
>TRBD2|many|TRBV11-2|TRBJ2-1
TGTGCCAGCAGCTTACCTAGCGGGGGCCCCAGGCAGTTCTTC
CASSLPSGGPRQFF
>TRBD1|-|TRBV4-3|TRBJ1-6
TGCGCCAGCAGCCTCGAGGGACAGGGGAGTTCACCCCTCCACTTT
CASSLEGQGSSPLHF
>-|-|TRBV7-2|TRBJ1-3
TGTGCCAGCAGCTTACGCACCTCGGGAAACACCATATATTTT
CASSLRTSGNTIYF
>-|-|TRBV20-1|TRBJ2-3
TGCAGTACGGACGGGTCCACAGATACGCAGTATTTT
CSTDGSTDTQYF
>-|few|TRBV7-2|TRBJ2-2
TGTGCCAGCAGCCCCTCTTTGGGGGAGCTGTTTTTT
CASSPSLGELFF
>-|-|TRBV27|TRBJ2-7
TGTGCCAGCAGTTTCTTACAGGGTTACGAGCAGTACTTC
CASSFLQGYEQYF
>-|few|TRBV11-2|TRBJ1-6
TGTGCCAGCAGCTTAGATCTGCTCAATTCACCCCTCCACTTT
CASSLDLLNSPLHF
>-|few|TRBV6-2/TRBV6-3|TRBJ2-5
TGTGCCAGCAGTTCCAAACGCAGCGGAAGACAAGAGACCCAGTACTTC
CASSSKRSGRQETQYF
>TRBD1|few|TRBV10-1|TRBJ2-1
TGCGCCAGCAGTGAGGGGACAGGTATTTCCAATGAGCAGTTCTTC
CASSEGTGISNEQFF
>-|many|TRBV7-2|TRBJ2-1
TGTGCCAGCAGCAGACGGCAAAACAATGAGCAGTTCTTC
CASSRRQNNEQFF
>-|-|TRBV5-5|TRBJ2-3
TGTGCCAGCACCTTGGTCTCTATGATAGATACGCAGTATTTT
CASTLVSMIDTQYF
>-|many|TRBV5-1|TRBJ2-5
TGCGCCAGCAGCTTGGCGGGGGCAGGGCCAGAGACCCAGTACTTC
CASSLAGAGPETQYF
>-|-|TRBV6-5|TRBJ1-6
TGTGCCAGCAGTTATTACCGGACGGAGTATTCACCCCTCCACTTT
CASSYYRTEYSPLHF
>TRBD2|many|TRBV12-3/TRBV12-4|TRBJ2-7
TGTGCCAGCAGTTTATTGGGGGGGGGATACGAGCAGTACTTC
CASSLLGGGYEQYF
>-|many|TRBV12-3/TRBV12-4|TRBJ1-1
TGTGCCAGCAGTTTAAGCGGTTTAACTGAAGCTTTCTTT
CASSLSGLTEAFF
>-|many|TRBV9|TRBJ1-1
TGTGCCAGCAGCGCCAAGGGTGACACTGAAGCTTTCTTT
CASSAKGDTEAFF
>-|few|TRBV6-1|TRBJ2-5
TGTGCCAGCAAACCCGGAGGCGAGGAGACCCAGTACTTC
CASKPGGEETQYF
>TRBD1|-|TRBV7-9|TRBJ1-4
TGTGCCAGCAGCCCGGGACAGGGGACGACTAATGAAAAACTGTTTTTT
CASSPGQGTTNEKLFF
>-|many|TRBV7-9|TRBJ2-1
TGTGCCAGCAGCCTGCCCGGTGAGCAGTTCTTC
CASSLPGEQFF
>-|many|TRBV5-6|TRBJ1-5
TGTGCCAGCAGCTCACTAAATCAGCCCCAGCATTTT
CASSSLNQPQHF
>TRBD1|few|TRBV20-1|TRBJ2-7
TGCAGTGCTAGAGAAACTCCGGGACAGGCTCGGTACGAGCAGTACTTC
CSARETPGQARYEQYF
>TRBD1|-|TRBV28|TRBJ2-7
TGTGCCAGCAGTTTCGGGACAGGGGTGGAGGGGACCTACGAGCAGTACTTC
CASSFGTGVEGTYEQYF
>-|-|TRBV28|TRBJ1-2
TGTGCCAGCAGAAAGGGGGTGAACTATGGCTACACCTTC
CASRKGVNYGYTF
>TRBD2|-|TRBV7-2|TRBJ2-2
TGTGCCAGCAGAGCGGGAGCTCACGGGGAGCTGTTTTTT
CASRAGAHGELFF
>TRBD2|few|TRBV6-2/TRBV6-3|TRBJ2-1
TGTGCCAGCAGTTACCCCGGACTAGCGGGGGAATCCCGCTCCTACAATGAGCAGTTCTTC
CASSYPGLAGESRSYNEQFF
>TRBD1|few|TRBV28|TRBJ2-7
TGTGCCAGCAGACCGACAGGGGGGGAGCAGTACTTC
CASRPTGGEQYF
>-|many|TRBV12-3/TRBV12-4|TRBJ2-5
TGTGCCAGCAGACGAACAGGGTATAGAGAGACCCAGTACTTC
CASRRTGYRETQYF
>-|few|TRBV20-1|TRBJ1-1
TGCAGTGCTAGACCCGTTTCCCGCATGAACACTGAAGCTTTCTTT
CSARPVSRMNTEAFF
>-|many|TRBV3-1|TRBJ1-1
TGTGCCAGCAGCCATCGAGGTATGAACACTGAAGCTTTCTTT
CASSHRGMNTEAFF
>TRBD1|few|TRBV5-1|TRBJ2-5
TGCGCCAGCAGCGGGGACAGCGAAGAGACCCAGTACTTC
CASSGDSEETQYF
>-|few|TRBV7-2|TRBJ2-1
TGTGCCAGCAGCTTAGCCCAGCTGTACAATGAGCAGTTCTTC
CASSLAQLYNEQFF
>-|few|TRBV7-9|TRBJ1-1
TGTGCCAGCAGCTTAGAATTAACTGAAGCTTTCTTT
CASSLELTEAFF
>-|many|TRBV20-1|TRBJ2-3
TGCAGTGCTAGGGCCTCTGGGGGCGGGGGAACAGATACGCAGTATTTT
CSARASGGGGTDTQYF
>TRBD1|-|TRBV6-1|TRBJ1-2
TGTGCCACCAAGACTGGGACAGGGGGCGTTGGCTACACCTTC
CATKTGTGGVGYTF
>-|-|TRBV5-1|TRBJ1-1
TGCGCCAGCAGCTCCCCCGTAAAAGCCAGTGCGACTGAAGCTTTCTTT
CASSSPVKASATEAFF
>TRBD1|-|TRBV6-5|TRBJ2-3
TGTGCCAGCAGTTACGGACAGGGAGTCGCAGATACGCAGTATTTT
CASSYGQGVADTQYF
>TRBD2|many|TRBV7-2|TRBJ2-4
TGTGCCAGCAGCCCCCCCCTTAGCGGGAGGGCCAAAAACATTCAGTACTTC
CASSPPLSGRAKNIQYF
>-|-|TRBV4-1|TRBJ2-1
TGCGCCAGCAGCCAAGAGAGGGGGGGCCCCCAGTTCTTC
CASSQERGGPQFF
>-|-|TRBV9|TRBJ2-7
TGTGCCAGCAGCCGGAATACCAGGGACTACGAGCAGTACTTC
CASSRNTRDYEQYF
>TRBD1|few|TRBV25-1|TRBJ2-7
TGTGCCAGCAGTGGGGGACAGGGATCCACCTTATACGAGCAGTACTTC
CASSGGQGSTLYEQYF
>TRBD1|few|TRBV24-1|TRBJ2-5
TGTGCCACCAGTGATGCCGGGACAGGGGAAGAGACCCAGTACTTC
CATSDAGTGEETQYF
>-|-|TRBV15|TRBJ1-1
TGTGCCACCAGCAGAGGGGCGAACACTGAAGCTTTCTTT
CATSRGANTEAFF
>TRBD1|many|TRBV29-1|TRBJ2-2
TGCAGCGTTGGAGGACAGGGGAACACCGGGGAGCTGTTTTTT
CSVGGQGNTGELFF
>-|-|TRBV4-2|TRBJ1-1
TGTGCCAGCAGCCAAGAAATGGGCTCTGAAGCTTTCTTT
CASSQEMGSEAFF
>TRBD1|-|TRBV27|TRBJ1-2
TGTGCCAGCTCCCCTATGGGACAGCCCTACACCTTC
CASSPMGQPYTF